What follows are 13 T cell receptor beta chains derived from one specimen sequenced in a study of regulatory T cells in long-lasting Graves disease. Construction of TCR beta libraries relied on iRepertoire HTBI primers and on Arm-PCR targeting CDR3 regions. TCRdb passed the multiplex PCR reads through MiXCR, listing each CDR3 protein once. This table holds about 200,000 distinct CDR3 sequences, roughly a fifth found once. Time point denoted: newly diagnosed GD, antithyroid drugs for less than 3 months. Construction of the TCR library relied on RNA isolated from PBMCs. The same data also contributed to another study, on T cells in Graves' hyperthyroidism and ophthalmopathy.

The starting material was peripheral blood mononuclear cells (PBMCs), obtained at new diagnosis, from a patient treated with antithyroid drugs. Receptors originate from a woman aged 25-40 years with Graves disease.

This clonotype showed up many times. CDR3 protein: CASSQVETGRTDTQYF. The CDR3 region has the DNA TGTGCCAGCAGCCAAGTGGAGACAGGGCGCACAGATACGCAGTATTTT. The V gene is TRBV3-1, the J gene TRBJ2-3; 7 bases are shared with TRBD1. Unmatched junction bases numbered 5, after V lost 1 base and J lost 1 base. Germline CDR1 is LGHDT and CDR2 is YNNKEL (reference sequence). The CDR3 runs 16 residues.

This clonotype was recorded many times. The chain recombines TRBV30 with TRBJ2-5; no definite D call. Germline lookup yields CDR1 GTSNPN and CDR2 SVGIG (reference sequence). The CDR3 contains 14 residues. Deletions cut 0 bases from V and 4 bases from J, with 12 bases between. As DNA, the CDR3 is TGTGCCTGGAGTGTAATTGGGGTCGGAGAGACCCAGTACTTC. Residues: CAWSVIGVGETQYF.

As to this clonotype: A far larger clone is off by one base, so a read error is likely. The V and J genes are TRBV28 and TRBJ2-7, with TRBD2 identical over 8 bases. Germline values: CDR1 MDHEN, CDR2 SYDVKM. Trimming cost V 5 bases and J 2 bases; bases outside gene matches: 11. The CDR3 spans 16 residues. The CDR3 is CASSELERGPAYEQYF. CDR3 DNA: TGTGCCAGCAGTGAGCTCGAGCGGGGGCCAGCCTACGAGCAGTACTTC.

This clonotype was recorded at least ten times. V usage is TRBV30 and J usage is TRBJ1-5; 7 bases align to TRBD1. The V and J ends lost 4 bases and 4 bases, in that order; junction bases with no gene match: 4. The CDR3 loop spans 13 amino acids. Germline-derived CDR1 and CDR2 are GTSNPN and SVGIG (reference sequence). This chain's CDR3 is CAWNRDSNQPQHF. The CDR3 nucleotides read TGTGCCTGGAATCGGGACAGTAATCAGCCCCAGCATTTT.

This clonotype occurred many times. The chain links TRBV28 to TRBJ1-5, with TRBD1 as a possible D gene (6 bases). Germline V gene data show CDR1 as MDHEN and CDR2 as SYDVKM. Between the trimmed V and J ends, which lost 5 bases and 5 bases, there was a span of 16 bases. The CDR3 loop spans 15 amino acids. CDR3 in amino acids: CASSRLGQLDQPQHF. In nucleotides, the CDR3 is TGTGCCAGCAGTCGCCTCGGACAGCTAGATCAGCCCCAGCATTTT.

This clonotype showed up just a few times. With a much larger clone just one base away, this may be a read error. This chain uses TRBV10-3 with TRBJ1-1, with D unresolved. The length of the CDR3 is 12 residues. Germline CDR1 reads ENHRY; CDR2 reads SYGVKD. CDR3 DNA: TGTGCCATCGGTGAGTCGTGGTCCGAAGCTTTCTTT. It is translated as CAIGESWSEAFF.

Ten or more counts support this clonotype. The chain combines TRBV11-2 with TRBJ2-5; D is ambiguous. The CDR3 is made up of 15 amino acids. Germline V gives CDR1 SGHAT, CDR2 FQNNGV. Trimming removed 1 base at V and 0 bases at J, with 9 bases between. DNA of the CDR3: TGTGCCAGCAGCTTAGGAGACCGAGACCAAGAGACCCAGTACTTC. Protein product: CASSLGDRDQETQYF.

This clonotype was detected many times. The J gene is TRBJ2-3, the V gene TRBV24-1; TRBD1 agrees at 8 bases. The CDR3 consists of 14 residues. CDR1 is KGHDR and CDR2 is SFDVKD in the germline V gene. Unmatched junction bases numbered 3, after V lost 5 bases and J lost 3 bases. CDR3 residues: CATSGTGKTDTQYF. The CDR3 region has the DNA TGTGCCACCAGTGGGACAGGGAAGACAGATACGCAGTATTTT.

In its sample, this clonotype was seen many times. The chain joins TRBV28 to TRBJ2-7, with TRBD1 as a possible D gene (6 bases). CDR1 MDHEN and CDR2 SYDVKM come from the germline V gene. This CDR3 is built from 14 residues. Trimming pared 4 bases from V and 3 bases from J, leaving 13 bases between. This chain's CDR3 is CASSSRDTNYEQYF. DNA for the CDR3: TGTGCCAGCAGTTCACGGGACACCAACTACGAGCAGTACTTC.

This clonotype was recorded many times. This chain joins TRBV7-8 and TRBJ2-7; TRBD2 matches at 8 bases. Per the germline V gene, CDR1 is SGHVS and CDR2 is FQNEAQ. CDR3 size: 14 residues. V dropped 1 base and J dropped 7; count of bases not matched to a gene: 6. CDR3 region: CASSLDGRAYEQYF. The CDR3 DNA follows: TGTGCCAGCAGCTTAGACGGGAGGGCGTATGAGCAGTACTTC.

This chain connects TRBV28 to TRBJ2-2; 9 bases are shared with TRBD2. Per germline, CDR1 MDHEN and CDR2 SYDVKM. Trimming removed 5 bases from V and 5 bases from J; junction bases left unmatched: 6. The CDR3 has 15 residues. CDR3 nucleotide sequence: TGTGCCAGCAGTCAACGGACTAGCGCAACCGGGGAGCTGTTTTTT. This translates into CASSQRTSATGELFF.

This clonotype was observed many times. The V gene is TRBV10-3, the J gene TRBJ2-7; D is perhaps TRBD2 (6 bases). V gave up 2 bases and J gave up 4 bases, with 9 bases separating them. The CDR3 contains 13 residues. CDR1 and CDR2 from the germline V gene are ENHRY and SYGVKD. The CDR3 protein is CAISEVGLYEQYF. CDR3 coding DNA: TGTGCCATCAGTGAGGTGGGACTTTACGAGCAGTACTTC.

About this clonotype: A single base separates this from a much larger clone, so it may be a read error. The rearrangement links TRBV7-9 to TRBJ2-5; perhaps TRBD2 as D (5 bases). The CDR3 has 14 amino acids. Germline CDR1 is SEHNR and CDR2 is FQNEAQ (reference sequence). The chain's CDR3 is CASNLARQQETQYF. CDR3 nucleotide sequence: TGTGCCAGCAACTTAGCGAGGCAGCAAGAGACCCAGTACTTC.